Listed below are T cell receptor beta chains from one sample, sequenced in a study of shared clonotypes between healthy human individuals. Using immunoSEQ multiplex PCR, the repertoire was profiled, and TCRdb retains in-frame clones only, with some absent. In the table there are 2 million to 3 million clones, more than 85% of which are singletons. Sequences were obtained from naive CD4+ T cells from PBMCs. The receptors derive from a man aged 18 to 30 in good health. Some clones in this sample may be carry-over from other donors' samples. The CDR3 runs from the conserved cysteine through the conserved F or W. The order of the fields is V gene, D gene, J gene, clone size, CDR3 DNA, CDR3 protein. D genes are given only for firm matches. Some rows have no size entry. The others give once, few or many, or a class for an expanded clone.

V gene: TRBV29-1
D gene: .
J gene: TRBJ2-5
clone size: .
CDR3 DNA: TGCAGCGTTGTTGACAGGCAAGAGACCCAGTACTTC
CDR3 protein: CSVVDRQETQYF

V gene: TRBV6-1
D gene: .
J gene: TRBJ2-7
clone size: .
CDR3 DNA: TGTGCCAGCAGTCCAGAACCAGGGAGCTCCTACGAGCAGTACTTC
CDR3 protein: CASSPEPGSSYEQYF

V gene: TRBV5-1
D gene: .
J gene: TRBJ2-6
clone size: .
CDR3 DNA: TGCGCCAGCAGCTTCTCGGGAACTGGGGCCAACGTCCTGACTTTC
CDR3 protein: CASSFSGTGANVLTF

V gene: TRBV28
D gene: TRBD2
J gene: TRBJ2-7
clone size: .
CDR3 DNA: TGTGCCAGCAGTTCCGGGACTAGTCGGTACGAGCAGTACTTC
CDR3 protein: CASSSGTSRYEQYF

V gene: TRBV19
D gene: .
J gene: TRBJ1-5
clone size: .
CDR3 DNA: TGTGCCAGTAGTATACCCCCAGGAGGGGGGATTGGGGGGCCCCAGCATTTT
CDR3 protein: CASSIPPGGGIGGPQHF

V gene: TRBV7-9
D gene: .
J gene: TRBJ1-1
clone size: .
CDR3 DNA: TGTGCCAGCAGCTTAGTAGGGCGGGAGGTGACTGAAGCTTTCTTT
CDR3 protein: CASSLVGREVTEAFF

V gene: TRBV10-3
D gene: TRBD1
J gene: TRBJ1-4
clone size: .
CDR3 DNA: TGTGCCATCTCGGGACAGGGGGATGAAAAACTGTTTTTT
CDR3 protein: CAISGQGDEKLFF

V gene: TRBV7-3
D gene: .
J gene: TRBJ1-3
clone size: .
CDR3 DNA: TGTGCCAGCAGCTCAGGCGGTGGTGGAGGAAACACCATATATTTT
CDR3 protein: CASSSGGGGGNTIYF

V gene: TRBV18
D gene: .
J gene: TRBJ2-3
clone size: .
CDR3 DNA: TGTGCCAGCTCACCTCAAATACATGATACGCAGTATTTT
CDR3 protein: CASSPQIHDTQYF

V gene: TRBV7-9
D gene: .
J gene: TRBJ1-2
clone size: .
CDR3 DNA: TGTGCCAGCAGCCCCGTTGCTAGGGGCGTCAACTATGGCTACACCTTC
CDR3 protein: CASSPVARGVNYGYTF

V gene: TRBV18
D gene: TRBD2
J gene: TRBJ2-5
clone size: .
CDR3 DNA: TGTGCCAGCTCGTCCAGACTAGCGTCCCAAGAGACCCAGTACTTC
CDR3 protein: CASSSRLASQETQYF

V gene: TRBV10-1
D gene: .
J gene: TRBJ1-5
clone size: .
CDR3 DNA: TGCGCCAGCAGTGAGAAAAGGCGGAGTTACTCCATCCCCAGCTCTAGCAATCAGCCCCAGCATTTT
CDR3 protein: CASSEKRRSYSIPSSSNQPQHF

V gene: TRBV30
D gene: .
J gene: TRBJ1-2
clone size: .
CDR3 DNA: TGTGCCTGGAGTCCCGGTCGGGAGGGGAGCTATGGCTACACCTTC
CDR3 protein: CAWSPGREGSYGYTF

V gene: TRBV19
D gene: TRBD1
J gene: TRBJ2-7
clone size: .
CDR3 DNA: TGTGCCAGTAGTATGGGACAGGGAAGCTCCTACGAGCAGTACTTC
CDR3 protein: CASSMGQGSSYEQYF

V gene: TRBV10-2
D gene: .
J gene: TRBJ2-5
clone size: .
CDR3 DNA: TGCGCCAGCAGTGATTTGGGGAAGGCAGAGACCCAGTACTTC
CDR3 protein: CASSDLGKAETQYF

V gene: TRBV19
D gene: TRBD1
J gene: TRBJ1-5
clone size: .
CDR3 DNA: TGTGCCAGTAGTATCCCCGGGACAGGTGGTACTCAGCCCCAGCATTTT
CDR3 protein: CASSIPGTGGTQPQHF

V gene: TRBV28
D gene: .
J gene: TRBJ2-2
clone size: .
CDR3 DNA: TGTGCCAGCAGTTTAGTCCATGGGGAGCTGTTTTTT
CDR3 protein: CASSLVHGELFF

V gene: TRBV28
D gene: .
J gene: TRBJ2-1
clone size: once
CDR3 DNA: TGTGCCAGCACCACGGATTCCTCCTACAATGAGCAGTTCTTC
CDR3 protein: CASTTDSSYNEQFF

V gene: TRBV2
D gene: TRBD2
J gene: TRBJ2-3
clone size: .
CDR3 DNA: TGTGCCAGCAGTTTTAGCGGGGGGACAGCCGATACGCAGTATTTT
CDR3 protein: CASSFSGGTADTQYF

V gene: TRBV29-1
D gene: .
J gene: TRBJ1-1
clone size: few
CDR3 DNA: TGCAGCGTCGTTAGTCCCATGAACACTGAAGCTTTCTTT
CDR3 protein: CSVVSPMNTEAFF

V gene: TRBV9
D gene: TRBD2
J gene: TRBJ2-2
clone size: .
CDR3 DNA: TGTGCCAGCAGTGGGACTAGCGGGAGCGCCGGGGAGCTGTTTTTT
CDR3 protein: CASSGTSGSAGELFF

V gene: TRBV6-1
D gene: TRBD1
J gene: TRBJ2-5
clone size: .
CDR3 DNA: TGTGCCAGCTGGGGACAGGGGGGTGGAGAGACCCAGTACTTC
CDR3 protein: CASWGQGGGETQYF

V gene: TRBV28
D gene: .
J gene: TRBJ1-2
clone size: .
CDR3 DNA: TGTGCCAGCAGTCCACCCCGGGATCGCTATGGCTACACCTTC
CDR3 protein: CASSPPRDRYGYTF

V gene: TRBV6-5
D gene: .
J gene: TRBJ2-1
clone size: .
CDR3 DNA: TGTGCCAGCAGTTACACGGGACCCTCCAATGAGCAGTTCTTC
CDR3 protein: CASSYTGPSNEQFF

V gene: TRBV4-1
D gene: .
J gene: TRBJ1-2
clone size: .
CDR3 DNA: TGCGCCAGCCACAAGGGGGGGCAGGGAGGAGATGGCTACACCTTC
CDR3 protein: CASHKGGQGGDGYTF

V gene: TRBV7-2
D gene: .
J gene: TRBJ2-5
clone size: once
CDR3 DNA: TGTGCCAGCAGCTACGGACCCCTAGAGACCCAGTACTTC
CDR3 protein: CASSYGPLETQYF

V gene: TRBV5-4
D gene: .
J gene: TRBJ2-5
clone size: .
CDR3 DNA: TGTGCCAGCAGCTTTATTGGTAGCGACCAAGAGACCCAGTACTTC
CDR3 protein: CASSFIGSDQETQYF

V gene: TRBV18
D gene: TRBD2
J gene: TRBJ2-7
clone size: .
CDR3 DNA: TGTGCCAGCTCACCGATCTTACTAGCGAAAGACGAGCAGTACTTC
CDR3 protein: CASSPILLAKDEQYF

V gene: TRBV28
D gene: .
J gene: TRBJ2-7
clone size: .
CDR3 DNA: TGTGCCAGCATAGGACCCTACGAGCAGTACTTC
CDR3 protein: CASIGPYEQYF

V gene: TRBV5-1
D gene: TRBD2
J gene: TRBJ2-1
clone size: .
CDR3 DNA: TGCGCCAGCAGCTTCCGGGGATCGGTCGGCGGGAGGTCCGAAAACTACAATGAGCAGTTCTTC
CDR3 protein: CASSFRGSVGGRSENYNEQFF

V gene: TRBV5-1
D gene: .
J gene: TRBJ2-7
clone size: .
CDR3 DNA: TGCGCCAGCAGCTTGCGGGAGGAGCAGTACTTC
CDR3 protein: CASSLREEQYF

V gene: TRBV29-1
D gene: TRBD1
J gene: TRBJ1-1
clone size: few
CDR3 DNA: TGCAGCGTCGGACAGGGGGAGCCAGCTTTCTTT
CDR3 protein: CSVGQGEPAFF

V gene: TRBV7-2
D gene: TRBD2
J gene: TRBJ2-6
clone size: .
CDR3 DNA: TGTGCCAGCAGCTCTGGACTAGCGAGAAGCTCTGGGGCCAACGTCCTGACTTTC
CDR3 protein: CASSSGLARSSGANVLTF

V gene: TRBV9
D gene: TRBD2
J gene: TRBJ2-1
clone size: .
CDR3 DNA: TGTGCCAGCAGCGCTACCCAGACTAGCGGGAGGCCTGAGCAGTTCTTC
CDR3 protein: CASSATQTSGRPEQFF

V gene: TRBV5-4
D gene: TRBD2
J gene: TRBJ2-7
clone size: .
CDR3 DNA: TGTGCCAGCAGCTTTGGGTACCTAGCGGGAGGCTACGAGCAGTACTTC
CDR3 protein: CASSFGYLAGGYEQYF

V gene: TRBV5-1
D gene: .
J gene: TRBJ2-1
clone size: once
CDR3 DNA: TGCGCCAGCAGCTTCTTGGCGGGGCTCAACAATGAGCAGTTCTTC
CDR3 protein: CASSFLAGLNNEQFF

V gene: TRBV28
D gene: TRBD1
J gene: TRBJ2-7
clone size: .
CDR3 DNA: TGTGCCATAACAGAGGGGGACAGGGTTCTCGAGCAGTACTTC
CDR3 protein: CAITEGDRVLEQYF

V gene: TRBV7-2
D gene: .
J gene: TRBJ2-1
clone size: once
CDR3 DNA: TGTGCCAGCAGCGGTGGGACGTCGAGGAATGAGCAGTTCTTC
CDR3 protein: CASSGGTSRNEQFF

V gene: TRBV5-1
D gene: TRBD2
J gene: TRBJ2-5
clone size: .
CDR3 DNA: TGCGCCAGCAGCGGGACTAGCGCGGGGGAGACCCAGTACTTC
CDR3 protein: CASSGTSAGETQYF

V gene: TRBV5-6
D gene: TRBD2
J gene: TRBJ2-2
clone size: .
CDR3 DNA: TGTGCCAGCAGTCTGAGGACTAGCGGGGTGAACACCGGGGAGCTGTTTTTT
CDR3 protein: CASSLRTSGVNTGELFF

V gene: TRBV5-4
D gene: .
J gene: TRBJ1-1
clone size: .
CDR3 DNA: TGTGCCAGCAGCTTCCAGGAGGGCACTGAAGCTTTCTTT
CDR3 protein: CASSFQEGTEAFF

V gene: TRBV5-4
D gene: .
J gene: TRBJ1-2
clone size: .
CDR3 DNA: TGTGCCAGCAGCGAATCCGGGAGGCAGGGAAACTATGGCTACACCTTC
CDR3 protein: CASSESGRQGNYGYTF

V gene: TRBV15
D gene: TRBD2
J gene: TRBJ2-5
clone size: .
CDR3 DNA: TGTGCCACCAGCAGAGGAGTACACGGGACTAGCGGGAGGGAGACCCAGTACTTC
CDR3 protein: CATSRGVHGTSGRETQYF

V gene: TRBV18
D gene: TRBD2
J gene: TRBJ2-4
clone size: .
CDR3 DNA: TGTGCCAGCTCACCATTGGCGGGAGCGGTCAAAAACATTCAGTACTTC
CDR3 protein: CASSPLAGAVKNIQYF

V gene: TRBV28
D gene: TRBD2
J gene: TRBJ2-1
clone size: .
CDR3 DNA: TGTGCCAGCGGGACTAGCGGCTCCTACAATGAGCAGTTCTTC
CDR3 protein: CASGTSGSYNEQFF

V gene: TRBV10-3
D gene: .
J gene: TRBJ2-7
clone size: .
CDR3 DNA: TGTGCCATCAGTGAACGGGCGACTGGGGGAGGGGGCTTC
CDR3 protein: CAISERATGGGGF

V gene: TRBV7-9
D gene: .
J gene: TRBJ2-1
clone size: .
CDR3 DNA: TGTGCCAGCAGCAAAGACGGTCCCTACAATGAGCAGTTCTTC
CDR3 protein: CASSKDGPYNEQFF

V gene: TRBV19
D gene: .
J gene: TRBJ1-4
clone size: .
CDR3 DNA: TGTGCCAGTAGTATCTACAGGGCTAATGAAAAACTGTTTTTT
CDR3 protein: CASSIYRANEKLFF

V gene: TRBV5-1
D gene: .
J gene: TRBJ2-3
clone size: .
CDR3 DNA: TGCGCCAGCAGCGTGGTTCAGGCTAGCACAGATACGCAGTATTTT
CDR3 protein: CASSVVQASTDTQYF

V gene: TRBV7-6
D gene: TRBD1
J gene: TRBJ2-2
clone size: .
CDR3 DNA: TGTGCCAGCAGCTTGGGACAGACGAACACCGGGGAGCTGTTTTTT
CDR3 protein: CASSLGQTNTGELFF